The 32 T cell receptor beta chains given below trace back to one sample, sequenced in a study of cytomegalovirus exposure and HLA in healthy donors. The primer mix had 60 Vbeta and 13 Jbeta primers. Assay: immunoSEQ multiplex PCR; the TCRdb copy retains only in-frame clones and omits some. The sample holds roughly 180,000 clones; over 60% are singletons and the top ten take around 1.5%. The sequenced sample consisted of PBMCs. Receptors originate from a man aged 18 to 29 in good health and CMV-seronegative.

The CDR3 region has the DNA TGTGCCAGCGGGGCTTCTGGGAACACTGAAGCTTTCTTT. Translated: CASGASGNTEAFF. This sequence joins TRBV6-5 and TRBJ1-1; tentative D call: TRBD1 (5 bases). Germline lookup yields CDR1 MNHEY and CDR2 SVGAGI. With 8 bases removed from V and 1 base from J, the gap between germline ends came to 11 bases. The CDR3 covers 13 residues.

The chain recombines TRBV10-2 with TRBJ2-1; D gene unclear. The ends were cut back, 4 bases at V and 0 bases at J, with 7 bases in the middle. This CDR3 comprises 14 residues. Per the germline V gene, CDR1 is WSHSY and CDR2 is SAAADI. CDR3: CASSGESSYNEQFF. DNA for the CDR3: TGCGCCAGCAGTGGAGAGAGCTCCTACAATGAGCAGTTCTTC.

The chain couples TRBV6-1 to TRBJ1-1, with 7 bases that match TRBD1. V shed 5 bases, J shed 3 bases, and the junction held 6 bases outside the gene matches. The V gene's germline CDR1 is MNHNS and CDR2 SASEGT. The CDR3 has 14 residues. The CDR3 DNA follows: TGTGCCAGCAGTCCCCGGGACAGTCACACTGAAGCTTTCTTT. Translation: CASSPRDSHTEAFF.

The chain combines TRBV9 with TRBJ1-1; possible D gene TRBD1, 5 bases. The V end lost 2 bases, the J end lost 10 bases, and 21 bases lay between the germline ends. Per the germline V gene, CDR1 is SGDLS and CDR2 is YYNGEE. This CDR3 has 15 amino acids. As DNA, the CDR3 is TGTGCCAGCAGCGTGGGGGGGACCGCTGACCCTGGAGCTTTCTTT. As protein: CASSVGGTADPGAFF.

The V gene is TRBV25-1, the J gene TRBJ2-1; 10 bases align to TRBD2. With V trimmed by 0 bases and J by 6 bases, 5 bases remained unmatched. Looked up from germline, CDR1 is MGHDK and CDR2 is SYGVNS. CDR3 size: 16 residues. The DNA of the CDR3 is TGTGCCAGCAGTGAATACCGCAGCGGGGGGGCCAATGAGCAGTTCTTC. Translation gives CASSEYRSGGANEQFF. The full variable domain, completed using reference TRBV25-1 and TRBJ2-1, is EADIYQTPRYLVIGTGKKITLECSQTMGHDKMYWYQQDPGMELHLIHYSYGVNSTEKGDLSSESTVSRIRTEHFPLTLESARPSHTSQYLCASSEYRSGGANEQFFGPGTRLTVL.

The chain employs TRBV11-2 and TRBJ2-7; D possibly corresponds to TRBD2 (6 bases). The CDR3 runs 17 residues. Germline V lookup: CDR1 SGHAT, CDR2 FQNNGV. V dropped 3 bases and J dropped 0 bases, with 18 bases sitting between them. In nucleotides, the CDR3 is TGTGCCAGCAGCTTTGGGCGGTGGACGGGGGACTCCTACGAGCAGTACTTC. It is translated as CASSFGRWTGDSYEQYF.

V usage is TRBV5-1 and J usage is TRBJ2-1, with 9 bases aligning to TRBD1. J was trimmed by 5 bases and V by 4 bases; bases with no gene match: 7. This CDR3 has 15 amino acids. Germline-derived CDR1 and CDR2 are SGHRS and YFSETQ. The CDR3 loop reads CASSPAGTGNNEQFF. DNA of the CDR3: TGCGCCAGCAGCCCCGCCGGGACAGGGAACAATGAGCAGTTCTTC.

There are a few counts of this clone. V usage is TRBV5-4 and J usage is TRBJ1-2; D not resolved. The CDR3 length is 14 residues. The germline gives CDR1 SGHNT, CDR2 YYREEE (reference sequence). V shed 0 bases and J shed 4 bases, with 10 bases lying between them. Here the CDR3 DNA reads TGTGCCAGCAGCTTGGACAGCCCTATCTATGGCTACACCTTC. This sequence encodes CASSLDSPIYGYTF.

CDR3 amino acids: CASSIGGIGTGELFF. The CDR3 bases are TGTGCCAGTAGTATCGGGGGGATTGGCACCGGGGAGCTGTTTTTT. The chain employs TRBV19 and TRBJ2-2; 7 bases map to TRBD2. From germline, CDR1 is LNHDA and CDR2 SQIVND (reference sequence). This CDR3 has 15 amino acids. J lost 4 bases, V lost 3 bases, and 5 bases had no gene match.

This rearrangement joins TRBV6-5 to TRBJ2-7; D is ambiguous. With 0 bases removed from V and 6 bases from J, the gap between germline ends came to 9 bases. Germline V CDR1 and CDR2: MNHEY, SVGAGI. There are 13 residues in the CDR3. In DNA form, the CDR3 reads TGTGCCAGCAGTTACTCGGCTAGGCGCGAGCAGTACTTC. Translating it yields CASSYSARREQYF.

The rearrangement uses TRBV30 and TRBJ1-1, with D unclear. The CDR3 runs 12 residues. The germline V and J ends were trimmed by 4 bases and 6 bases, with 12 bases remaining between them. Germline V CDR1 and CDR2: GTSNPN, SVGIG (reference sequence). The CDR3: CAWKRSGAEAFF. CDR3 bases: TGTGCCTGGAAAAGGTCCGGGGCTGAAGCTTTCTTT.

This rearrangement joins TRBV6-5 to TRBJ1-2; a weak D match, TRBD1 (6 bases). Germline CDR1 MNHEY, CDR2 SVGAGI. This CDR3 is 13 amino acids long. Trimming stripped 5 bases from V and 5 bases from J, with 12 bases between. For the CDR3, the DNA is TGTGCCAGCAGTCAGGGGTGGGGGTATGGCTACACCTTC. It codes for CASSQGWGYGYTF.

The chain is built from TRBV30 and TRBJ1-1; D call uncertain. CDR3 length: 14 amino acids. CDR1 is GTSNPN and CDR2 is SVGIG in the germline V gene (reference sequence). Trimming stripped 3 bases from V and 3 bases from J, with 14 bases between. The CDR3 loop is CAWRWPPGDTEAFF. For the CDR3, the DNA is TGTGCCTGGAGGTGGCCCCCCGGGGACACTGAAGCTTTCTTT.

The rearrangement joins TRBV6-1 to TRBJ2-1, with D uncertain. CDR1 MNHNS and CDR2 SASEGT come from the germline V gene. Trimming stripped 6 bases from V and 0 bases from J, with 12 bases between. There are 15 residues in the CDR3. The CDR3 nucleotides read TGTGCCAGCAGAGTCTCTGGCGGCTCCTACAATGAGCAGTTCTTC. Amino acids: CASRVSGGSYNEQFF.

This sequence joins TRBV5-4 and TRBJ2-5, with 8 bases fitting TRBD1. This CDR3 is 16 amino acids long. Germline trimming cut 0 bases from V and 5 bases from J; bases unmatched to any gene: 9. Germline values: CDR1 SGHNT, CDR2 YYREEE (reference sequence). CDR3 loop: CASSLAGQGARETQYF. In DNA form, the CDR3 reads TGTGCCAGCAGCTTGGCCGGGCAGGGGGCTAGGGAGACCCAGTACTTC.

The chain employs TRBV4-2 and TRBJ2-3; D not certain. Germline V gene sequence: CDR1 LGHNA, CDR2 YNFKEQ. CDR3 length: 11 residues. Trimming shortened V by 4 bases and J by 6 bases, and 5 bases separated the two germline ends. CDR3 residues: CASSLGDTQYF. The CDR3, as DNA: TGTGCCAGCAGCCTCGGGGATACGCAGTATTTT.

This clone appeared once. The chain has TRBV28 and TRBJ1-6; 11 nucleotides agree with TRBD1. CDR3 length: 15 amino acids. V shed 3 bases, J shed 11 bases, and the junction held 6 bases outside the gene matches. Germline values: CDR1 MDHEN, CDR2 SYDVKM. CDR3 in amino acids: CASSLPGQGATPLHF. CDR3 DNA sequence: TGTGCCAGCAGTTTGCCCGGACAGGGGGCAACACCCCTCCACTTT.

The V gene is TRBV5-1, the J gene TRBJ1-2; a possible D gene is TRBD1 (6 bases). V dropped 0 bases and J dropped 8 bases, with 14 bases sitting between them. Germline lookup yields CDR1 SGHRS and CDR2 YFSETQ. This CDR3 comprises 14 residues. The CDR3 loop is CASSLAQGLGGYTF. The CDR3 coding sequence is TGCGCCAGCAGCTTGGCACAGGGCCTCGGGGGCTACACCTTC.

This clone occurred once. This rearrangement joins TRBV2 to TRBJ1-2, with D possibly being TRBD1 (5 bases). CDR1 and CDR2 (germline): SNHLY, FYNNEI. V shed 4 bases and J shed 5 bases, with 14 bases lying between them. This CDR3 has 14 residues. The CDR3 DNA is TGTGCCAGCAGTGGAACTCGGGGGGAGTATGGCTACACCTTC. Its protein is CASSGTRGEYGYTF.

This clone showed up just once. The chain is built from TRBV6-5 and TRBJ1-4; TRBD1 might be the D (6 bases). This CDR3 comprises 14 residues. The V end lost 5 bases, the J end lost 5 bases, and 12 bases lay between the germline ends. Germline CDR1 and CDR2: MNHEY and SVGAGI. The CDR3, as DNA: TGTGCCAGCAGTCGCAGGGGTGGCAATGAAAAACTGTTTTTT. Translating it yields CASSRRGGNEKLFF.

This clone is a singleton in its sample. The V and J genes are TRBV7-2 and TRBJ1-1; maybe TRBD1 (5 bases). The germline gives CDR1 SGHTA, CDR2 FQGNSA. This CDR3 region has 14 residues. V was cut by 4 bases and J by 5 bases, with 14 bases left in between. CDR3 sequence reads: CASSSDGGRTEAFF. The CDR3 region has the DNA TGTGCCAGCAGCTCCGATGGGGGGAGAACTGAAGCTTTCTTT.

There are a few counts of this clone. The chain is built from TRBV4-1 and TRBJ2-7; TRBD1 aligns across 8 bases. CDR1 and CDR2 from the germline V gene are MGHRA and YSYEKL. The J segment lost 6 bases and the V segment lost 5 bases, leaving 18 bases of the junction unmatched. The CDR3 spans 17 residues. The CDR3, as DNA: TGCGCCAGCAGCACAAACGAAGGACAGGGATCATTTTCCGAGCAGTACTTC. Translating gives CASSTNEGQGSFSEQYF.

The V and J genes are TRBV6-1 and TRBJ2-7; no definite D call. CDR3 length: 12 amino acids. Germline assignment: CDR1 MNHNS and CDR2 SASEGT. Deletions cut 1 base from V and 2 bases from J, with 3 bases between. The DNA of the CDR3 is TGTGCCAGCAGTGAAGGCGCCTACGAGCAGTACTTC. Translating gives CASSEGAYEQYF.

This clone was counted a few times. The rearrangement uses TRBV27 and TRBJ2-1; a weak D match, TRBD1 (6 bases). V lost 4 bases and J 14 bases, leaving 21 bases between the germline ends. CDR1 is MNHEY and CDR2 is SMNVEV in the germline V gene (reference sequence). The CDR3 sequence is 14 residues long. The CDR3 spells CASSSPAGERREFF. CDR3 nucleotides: TGTGCCAGCAGTTCCCCCGCAGGGGAGCGTCGGGAGTTCTTC.

For this clone: Distinct nucleotide sequences in the sample also encode this CDR3. The rearrangement links TRBV9 to TRBJ1-1, with D perhaps matching TRBD1 (5 bases). V shed 0 bases and J shed 3 bases, with 6 bases lying between them. The germline gives CDR1 SGDLS, CDR2 YYNGEE. The CDR3 extends over 13 amino acids. In DNA, the CDR3 is TGTGCCAGCAGCGTAGGGGGGGACACTGAAGCTTTCTTT. Residues: CASSVGGDTEAFF.

In this sample, this clone turned up a few times. The chain has TRBV6-6 and TRBJ2-7, with 7 nucleotides matching TRBD1. V was pared by 2 bases and J by 3 bases, with 10 bases of the junction left unmatched. CDR3 size: 16 residues. CDR1 MNHNY and CDR2 SVGAGI come from the germline V gene (reference sequence). The CDR3 DNA is TGTGCCAGCAGTTACGGTGGGGGACAGCGTGTCTACGAGCAGTACTTC. Amino acid sequence: CASSYGGGQRVYEQYF.

V is TRBV28 and J is TRBJ1-1; D remains ambiguous. Germline V CDR1 and CDR2: MDHEN, SYDVKM. Trimming removed 1 base at V and 0 bases at J, with 9 bases between. This CDR3 is 15 amino acids long. The CDR3 sequence is CASSLYGRLNTEAFF. CDR3 DNA sequence: TGTGCCAGCAGTTTATATGGCAGGTTGAACACTGAAGCTTTCTTT.

The chain employs TRBV14 and TRBJ2-7, with TRBD1 as a possible D gene (6 bases). V was cut by 5 bases and J by 3 bases, with 11 bases left in between. CDR1 and CDR2 from the germline V gene are SGHDN and FVKESK. The length of the CDR3 is 13 residues. The DNA of the CDR3 is TGTGCCAGCAGCTCGGGACACCTCTACGAGCAGTACTTC. Its translation is CASSSGHLYEQYF.

The chain's CDR3 is CASSFLLWREQFF. The DNA of the CDR3 is TGTGCCAGCAGCTTTCTTCTGTGGCGGGAGCAGTTCTTC. The chain has TRBV7-2 and TRBJ2-1; D unresolved. The CDR3 sequence is 13 residues long. Germline lookup yields CDR1 SGHTA and CDR2 FQGNSA. V lost 3 bases and J lost 10, with 13 bases in between.

The rearrangement joins TRBV6-5 to TRBJ2-7, with D possibly matching TRBD2 (6 bases). From germline, CDR1 is MNHEY and CDR2 SVGAGI. This CDR3 comprises 14 residues. V lost 1 base and J lost 3, with 10 bases in between. The DNA of the CDR3 is TGTGCCAGCAGTTACTACGGGACTTACTACGAGCAGTACTTC. This codes for CASSYYGTYYEQYF.

The chain has TRBV4-1 and TRBJ1-4; D call uncertain. The CDR3 length is 15 residues. CDR1 is MGHRA, CDR2 YSYEKL, per germline. V dropped 6 bases and J dropped 0 bases, with 11 bases sitting between them. The CDR3 DNA is TGCGCCAGCAGTGAGGACTTCTCAACTAATGAAAAACTGTTTTTT. Protein: CASSEDFSTNEKLFF.

DNA of the CDR3: TGTGCCAGCAGATACGCGACAGATTCACCCCTCCACTTT. Translated: CASRYATDSPLHF. The genes are TRBV6-6 and TRBJ1-6, with a tentative D call TRBD1 (5 bases). This CDR3 is 13 amino acids long. Trimming removed 6 bases from V and 8 bases from J, with 11 bases in between. Germline CDR1 and CDR2: MNHNY and SVGAGI (reference sequence).